What follows describes a single TCR beta chain. The V end lost 1 base, the J end lost 4 bases, and 3 bases lay between the germline ends. Looked up from germline, CDR1 is SGHAT and CDR2 is FQDESV (reference sequence). The CDR3 contains 12 residues. This specimen comes from a study of blood T cell repertoires in COVID-19. Produced via immunoSEQ multiplex PCR; TCRdb's table is partial and in-frame only. The table lists 200,000 to 250,000 clones, approximately 78% of them singletons. Seattle patients were enrolled while actively infected and followed longitudinally. Source material: peripheral blood. The receptor was derived from a woman older than 75 with COVID-19, enrolled during active disease. This chain uses TRBV11-1 with TRBJ2-3; no reliable D call. The CDR3, as DNA: TGTGCCAGCAGCTTAGGAGCAGATACGCAGTATTTT. The encoded protein is CASSLGADTQYF.